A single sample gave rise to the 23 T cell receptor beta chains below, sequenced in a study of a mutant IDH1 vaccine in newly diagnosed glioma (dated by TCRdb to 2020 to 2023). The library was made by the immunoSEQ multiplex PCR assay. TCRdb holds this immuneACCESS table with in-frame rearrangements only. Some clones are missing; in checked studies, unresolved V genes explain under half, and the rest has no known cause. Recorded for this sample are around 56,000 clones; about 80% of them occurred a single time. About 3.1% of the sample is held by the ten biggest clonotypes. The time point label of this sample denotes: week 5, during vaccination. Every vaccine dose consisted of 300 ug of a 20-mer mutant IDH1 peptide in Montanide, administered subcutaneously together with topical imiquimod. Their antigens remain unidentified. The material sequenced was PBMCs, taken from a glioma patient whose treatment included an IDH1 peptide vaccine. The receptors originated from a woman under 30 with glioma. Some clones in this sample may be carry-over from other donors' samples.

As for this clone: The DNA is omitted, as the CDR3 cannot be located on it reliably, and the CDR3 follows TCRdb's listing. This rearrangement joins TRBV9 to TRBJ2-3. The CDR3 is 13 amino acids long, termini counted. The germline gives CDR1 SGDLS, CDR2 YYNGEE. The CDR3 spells CASSVGGGILKYF.

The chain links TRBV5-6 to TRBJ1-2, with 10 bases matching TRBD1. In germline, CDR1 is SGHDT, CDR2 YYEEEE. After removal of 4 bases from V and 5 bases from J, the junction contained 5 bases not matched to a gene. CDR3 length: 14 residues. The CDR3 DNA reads TGTGCCAGCAGCGGACAGGGGGAGAGGTATGGCTACACCTTC. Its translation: CASSGQGERYGYTF.

The chain's CDR3 is CASRGVGGRSYEQYF. The CDR3 nucleotides are TGCGCCAGCAGGGGGGTTGGCGGCAGGTCTTACGAGCAGTACTTC. The chain recombines TRBV5-1 with TRBJ2-7; D may match TRBD1 or TRBD2 (5 bases each). Trimming took 5 bases from V and 4 from J, leaving 19 bases between them. CDR1 and CDR2 (germline): SGHRS, YFSETQ. This CDR3 spans 15 amino acids.

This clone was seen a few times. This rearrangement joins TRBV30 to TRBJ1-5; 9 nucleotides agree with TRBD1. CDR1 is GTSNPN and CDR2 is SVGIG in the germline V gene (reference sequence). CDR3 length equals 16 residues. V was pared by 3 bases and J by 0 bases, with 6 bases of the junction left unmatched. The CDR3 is CAWSIGTGSSNQPQHF. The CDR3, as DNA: TGTGCCTGGAGCATAGGGACAGGGAGTAGCAATCAGCCCCAGCATTTT.

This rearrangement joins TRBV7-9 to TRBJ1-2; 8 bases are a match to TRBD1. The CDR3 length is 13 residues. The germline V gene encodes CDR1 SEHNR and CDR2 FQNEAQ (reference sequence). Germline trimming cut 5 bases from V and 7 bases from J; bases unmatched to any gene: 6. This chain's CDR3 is CASSPRDRTGYTF. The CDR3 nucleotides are TGTGCCAGCAGCCCCCGGGACAGGACTGGCTACACCTTC.

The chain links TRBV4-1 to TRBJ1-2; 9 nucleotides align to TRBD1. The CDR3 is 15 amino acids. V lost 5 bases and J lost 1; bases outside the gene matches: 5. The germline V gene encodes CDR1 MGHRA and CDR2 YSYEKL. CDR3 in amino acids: CASSARTGVNYGYTF. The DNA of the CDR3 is TGCGCCAGCAGCGCCCGGACAGGGGTTAACTATGGCTACACCTTC.

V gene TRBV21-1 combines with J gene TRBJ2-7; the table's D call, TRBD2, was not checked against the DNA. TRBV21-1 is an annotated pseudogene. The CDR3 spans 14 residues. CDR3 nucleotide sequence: TGTGCCAGCAGCAAACCTTCTTTAAGCCACGAGCAGTACTTC. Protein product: CASSKPSLSHEQYF.

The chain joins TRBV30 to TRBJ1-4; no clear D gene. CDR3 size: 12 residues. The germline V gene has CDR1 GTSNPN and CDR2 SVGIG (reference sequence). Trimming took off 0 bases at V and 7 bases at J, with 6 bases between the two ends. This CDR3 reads CAWSVRAEKLFF. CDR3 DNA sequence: TGTGCCTGGAGTGTAAGAGCTGAAAAACTGTTTTTT.

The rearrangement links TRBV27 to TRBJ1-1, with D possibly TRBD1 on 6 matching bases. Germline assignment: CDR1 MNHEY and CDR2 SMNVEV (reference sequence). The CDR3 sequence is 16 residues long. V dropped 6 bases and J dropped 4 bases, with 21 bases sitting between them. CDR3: CASRPTGLYSSTEAFF. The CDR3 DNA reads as TGTGCCAGCAGGCCAACAGGGTTATATAGTAGCACTGAAGCTTTCTTT.

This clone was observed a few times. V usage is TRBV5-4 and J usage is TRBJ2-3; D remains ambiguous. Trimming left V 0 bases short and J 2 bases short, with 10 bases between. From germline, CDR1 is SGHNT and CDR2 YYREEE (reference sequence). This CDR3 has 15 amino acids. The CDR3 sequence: CASSLVPATTDTQYF. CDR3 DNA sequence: TGTGCCAGCAGCTTGGTCCCAGCTACCACAGATACGCAGTATTTT.

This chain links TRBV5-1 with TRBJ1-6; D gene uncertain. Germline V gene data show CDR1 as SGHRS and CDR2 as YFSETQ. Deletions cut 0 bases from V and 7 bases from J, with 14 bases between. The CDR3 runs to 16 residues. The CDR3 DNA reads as TGCGCCAGCAGCTTGGTGGCTAGAGAACGGAATTCACCCCTCCACTTT. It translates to CASSLVARERNSPLHF.

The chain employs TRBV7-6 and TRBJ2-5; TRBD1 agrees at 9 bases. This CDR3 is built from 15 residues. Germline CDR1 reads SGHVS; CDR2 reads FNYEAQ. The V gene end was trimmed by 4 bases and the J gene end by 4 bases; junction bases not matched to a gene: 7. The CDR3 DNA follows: TGTGCCAGCAGCTCTGCGGGACAGGGAGGAGAGACCCAGTACTTC. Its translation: CASSSAGQGGETQYF.

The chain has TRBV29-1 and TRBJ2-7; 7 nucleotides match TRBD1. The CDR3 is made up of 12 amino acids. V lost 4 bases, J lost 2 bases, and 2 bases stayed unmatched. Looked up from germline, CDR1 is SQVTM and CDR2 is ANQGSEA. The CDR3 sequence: CSVGGTAYEQYF. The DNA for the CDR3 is TGCAGCGTTGGGGGGACAGCCTACGAGCAGTACTTC.

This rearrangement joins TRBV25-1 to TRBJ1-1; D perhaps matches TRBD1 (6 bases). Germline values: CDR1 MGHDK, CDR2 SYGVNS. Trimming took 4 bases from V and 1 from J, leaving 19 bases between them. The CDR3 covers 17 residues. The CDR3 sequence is CASSVGTGSISNTEAFF. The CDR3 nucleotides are TGTGCCAGCAGTGTCGGAACAGGGTCCATCTCGAACACTGAAGCTTTCTTT.

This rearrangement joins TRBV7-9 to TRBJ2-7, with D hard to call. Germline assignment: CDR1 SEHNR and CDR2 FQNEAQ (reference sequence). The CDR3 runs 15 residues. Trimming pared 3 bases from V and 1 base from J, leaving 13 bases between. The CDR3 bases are TGTGCCAGCAGCTTTCAGGCGGTTAGGTCCTACGAGCAGTACTTC. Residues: CASSFQAVRSYEQYF.

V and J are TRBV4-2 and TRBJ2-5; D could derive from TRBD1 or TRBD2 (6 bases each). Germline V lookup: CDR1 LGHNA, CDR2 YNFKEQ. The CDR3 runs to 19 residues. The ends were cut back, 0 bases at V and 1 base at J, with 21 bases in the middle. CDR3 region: CASSQDLWGSSGAQETQYF. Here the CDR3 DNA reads TGTGCCAGCAGCCAAGATCTATGGGGGAGTTCGGGGGCCCAAGAGACCCAGTACTTC.

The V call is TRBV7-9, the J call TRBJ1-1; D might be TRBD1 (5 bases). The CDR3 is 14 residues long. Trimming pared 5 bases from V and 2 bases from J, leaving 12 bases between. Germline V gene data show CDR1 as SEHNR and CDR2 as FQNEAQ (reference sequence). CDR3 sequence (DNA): TGTGCCAGCAGCCCGGAGGGGATAAACACTGAAGCTTTCTTT. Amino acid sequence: CASSPEGINTEAFF.

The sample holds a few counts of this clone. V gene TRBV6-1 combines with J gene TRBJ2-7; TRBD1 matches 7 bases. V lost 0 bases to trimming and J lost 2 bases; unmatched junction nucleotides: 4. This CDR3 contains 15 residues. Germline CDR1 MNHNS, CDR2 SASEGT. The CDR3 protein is CASSEASGTAYEQYF. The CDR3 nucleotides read TGTGCCAGCAGTGAAGCTTCCGGGACAGCCTACGAGCAGTACTTC.

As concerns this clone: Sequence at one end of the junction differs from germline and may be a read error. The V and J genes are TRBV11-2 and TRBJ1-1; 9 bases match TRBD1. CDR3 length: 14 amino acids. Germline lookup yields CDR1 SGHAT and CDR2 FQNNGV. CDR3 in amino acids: CASSRPGQGSEAFF. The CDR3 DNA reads TGTGCCAGCAGTCGCCCGGGACAGGGCTCTGAGGCTTTCTTT.

DNA of the CDR3: TGTGCCAGCAGCGTGGGGACTAGGTTCGAGACCCAGTACTTC. Encoded protein: CASSVGTRFETQYF. This sequence joins TRBV9 and TRBJ2-5; 8 nucleotides line up with TRBD2. CDR3 length: 14 amino acids. The V and J ends lost 2 bases and 5 bases, in that order; junction bases with no gene match: 5. CDR1 is SGDLS, CDR2 YYNGEE, per germline.

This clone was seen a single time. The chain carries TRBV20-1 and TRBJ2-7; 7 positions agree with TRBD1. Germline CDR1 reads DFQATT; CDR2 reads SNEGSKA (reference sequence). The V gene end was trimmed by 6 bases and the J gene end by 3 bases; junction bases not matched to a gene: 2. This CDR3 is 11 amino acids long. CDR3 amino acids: CSAGQDYEQYF. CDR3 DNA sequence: TGCAGTGCAGGACAGGACTACGAGCAGTACTTC.

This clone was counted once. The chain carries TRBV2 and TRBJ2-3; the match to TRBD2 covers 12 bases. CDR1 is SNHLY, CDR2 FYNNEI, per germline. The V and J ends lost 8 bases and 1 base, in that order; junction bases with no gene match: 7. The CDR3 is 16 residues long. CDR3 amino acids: CASETSGRSGTDTQYF. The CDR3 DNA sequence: TGTGCCAGCGAGACTAGCGGGAGATCCGGCACAGATACGCAGTATTTT.

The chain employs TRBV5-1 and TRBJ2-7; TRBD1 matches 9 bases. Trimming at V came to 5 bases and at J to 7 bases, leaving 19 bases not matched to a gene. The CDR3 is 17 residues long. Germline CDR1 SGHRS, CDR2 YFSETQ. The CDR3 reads CASSYIPAGTGQREQYF. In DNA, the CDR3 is TGCGCCAGCAGTTATATACCGGCCGGGACAGGGCAGCGGGAGCAGTACTTC.